This T cell receptor beta chain was captured by sequencing in a study of cytomegalovirus exposure and HLA in healthy donors. Findings and caveats of the study: Analyzed later, most CMV-associated TCR beta chains appeared HLA-restricted.

Deletions cut 4 bases from V and 1 base from J, with 13 bases between. CDR1 is SGHTA and CDR2 is FQGNSA in the germline V gene. This CDR3 is built from 15 residues. With respect to this clone: What it recognizes is unknown.

PCR employed 60 Vbeta and 13 Jbeta primers. TCRdb's copy holds only in-frame clones and misses some; the assay was immunoSEQ multiplex PCR. The data show fewer than 200,000 clones, roughly 79% seen once. The V call is TRBV7-2, the J call TRBJ1-2, with D possibly matching TRBD1 (6 bases). The sample comprised PBMCs. The sequence was obtained from a woman aged 45-59 years in good health and CMV-seropositive. CDR3 sequence reads: CASSSSRDINYGYTF. As DNA, the CDR3 is TGTGCCAGCAGCTCCTCCCGGGACATTAACTATGGCTACACCTTC.